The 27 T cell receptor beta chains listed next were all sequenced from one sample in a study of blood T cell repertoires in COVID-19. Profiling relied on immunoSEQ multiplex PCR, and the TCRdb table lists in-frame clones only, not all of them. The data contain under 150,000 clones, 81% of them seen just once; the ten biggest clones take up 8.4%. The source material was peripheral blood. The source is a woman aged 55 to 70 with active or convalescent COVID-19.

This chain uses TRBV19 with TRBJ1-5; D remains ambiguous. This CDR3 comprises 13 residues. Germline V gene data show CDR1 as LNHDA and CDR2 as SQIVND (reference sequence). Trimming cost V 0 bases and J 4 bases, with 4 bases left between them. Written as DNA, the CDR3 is TGTGCCAGTAGTATAGACCTGAATCAGCCCCAGCATTTT. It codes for CASSIDLNQPQHF.

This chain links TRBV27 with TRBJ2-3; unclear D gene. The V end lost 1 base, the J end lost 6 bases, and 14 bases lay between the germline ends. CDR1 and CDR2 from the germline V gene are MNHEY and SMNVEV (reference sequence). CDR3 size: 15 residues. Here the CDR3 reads CASSLFPRPGDTQYF. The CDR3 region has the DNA TGTGCCAGCAGTTTATTCCCCCGCCCCGGGGATACGCAGTATTTT.

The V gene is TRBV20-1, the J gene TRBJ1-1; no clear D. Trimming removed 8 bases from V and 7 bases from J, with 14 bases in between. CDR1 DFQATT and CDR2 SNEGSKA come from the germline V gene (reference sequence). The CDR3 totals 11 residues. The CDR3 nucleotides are TGCAGTACCCGCTGGGCTGTTGAAGCTTTCTTT. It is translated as CSTRWAVEAFF.

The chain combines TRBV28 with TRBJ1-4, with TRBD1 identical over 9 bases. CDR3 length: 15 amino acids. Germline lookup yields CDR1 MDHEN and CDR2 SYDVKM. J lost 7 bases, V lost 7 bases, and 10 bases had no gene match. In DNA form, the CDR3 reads TGTGCCAGCACCCCTCCCGGGACAGGGAGTGAAAAACTGTTTTTT. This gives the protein CASTPPGTGSEKLFF. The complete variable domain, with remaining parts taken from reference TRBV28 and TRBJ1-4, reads DVKVTQSSRYLVKRTGEKVFLECVQDMDHENMFWYRQDPGLGLRLIYFSYDVKMKEKGDIPEGYSVSREKKERFSLILESASTNQTSMYLCASTPPGTGSEKLFFGSGTQLSVL.

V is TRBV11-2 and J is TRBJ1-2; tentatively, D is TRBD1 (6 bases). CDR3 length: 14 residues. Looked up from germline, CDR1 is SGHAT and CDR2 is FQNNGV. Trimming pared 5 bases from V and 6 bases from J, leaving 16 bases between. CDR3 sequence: CASSLPGGANGYTF. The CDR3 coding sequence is TGTGCCAGCAGCCTTCCTGGGGGCGCGAATGGCTACACCTTC.

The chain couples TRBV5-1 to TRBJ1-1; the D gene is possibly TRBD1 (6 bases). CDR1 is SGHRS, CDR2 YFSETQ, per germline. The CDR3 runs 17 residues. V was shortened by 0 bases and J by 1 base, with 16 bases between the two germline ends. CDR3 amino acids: CASSLESRGAKNTEAFF. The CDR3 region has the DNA TGCGCCAGCAGCTTGGAGTCTCGGGGGGCGAAGAACACTGAAGCTTTCTTT. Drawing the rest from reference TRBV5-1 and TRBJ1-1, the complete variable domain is KAGVTQTPRYLIKTRGQQVTLSCSPISGHRSVSWYQQTPGQGLQFLFEYFSETQRNKGNFPGRFSGRQFSNSRSEMNVSTLELGDSALYLCASSLESRGAKNTEAFFGQGTRLTVV.

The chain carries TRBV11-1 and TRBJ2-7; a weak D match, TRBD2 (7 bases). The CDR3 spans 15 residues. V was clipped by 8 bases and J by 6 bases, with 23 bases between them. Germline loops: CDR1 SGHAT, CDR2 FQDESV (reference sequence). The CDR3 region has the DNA TGTGCCAGCCGCCGTGATAGGGGGAGGGCCGGCGAGCAGTACTTC. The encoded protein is CASRRDRGRAGEQYF.

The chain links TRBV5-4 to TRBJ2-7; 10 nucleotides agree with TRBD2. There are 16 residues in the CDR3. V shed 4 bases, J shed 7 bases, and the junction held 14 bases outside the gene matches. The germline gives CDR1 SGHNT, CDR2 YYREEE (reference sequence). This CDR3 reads CASSPGRTSGRGEQYF. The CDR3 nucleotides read TGTGCCAGCAGCCCGGGGAGGACTAGCGGAAGGGGGGAGCAGTACTTC.

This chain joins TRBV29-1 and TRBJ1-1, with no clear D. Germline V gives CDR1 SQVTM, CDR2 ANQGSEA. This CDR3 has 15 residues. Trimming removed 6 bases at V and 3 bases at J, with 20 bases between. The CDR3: CSVGALLREDTEAFF. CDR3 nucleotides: TGCAGCGTGGGCGCTTTACTTAGGGAGGACACTGAAGCTTTCTTT.

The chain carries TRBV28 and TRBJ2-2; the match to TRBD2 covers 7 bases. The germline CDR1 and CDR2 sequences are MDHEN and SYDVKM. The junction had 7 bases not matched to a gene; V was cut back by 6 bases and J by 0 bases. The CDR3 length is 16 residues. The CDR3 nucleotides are TGTGCCAGCAGGAATAGGGAGGGCGCGAACACCGGGGAGCTGTTTTTT. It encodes CASRNREGANTGELFF.

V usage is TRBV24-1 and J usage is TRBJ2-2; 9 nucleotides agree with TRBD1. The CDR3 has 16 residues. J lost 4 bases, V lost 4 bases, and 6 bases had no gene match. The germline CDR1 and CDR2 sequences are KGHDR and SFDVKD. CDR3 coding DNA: TGTGCCACCAGTGAACCCGGACAGGGGCGCACCGGGGAGCTGTTTTTT. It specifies CATSEPGQGRTGELFF.

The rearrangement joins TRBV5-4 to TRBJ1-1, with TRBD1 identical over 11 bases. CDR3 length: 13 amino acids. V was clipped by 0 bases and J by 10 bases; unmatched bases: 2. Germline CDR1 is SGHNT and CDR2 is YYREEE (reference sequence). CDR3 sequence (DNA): TGTGCCAGCAGCTTGGCCGGGACAGGGGGAGCTTTCTTT. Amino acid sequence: CASSLAGTGGAFF.

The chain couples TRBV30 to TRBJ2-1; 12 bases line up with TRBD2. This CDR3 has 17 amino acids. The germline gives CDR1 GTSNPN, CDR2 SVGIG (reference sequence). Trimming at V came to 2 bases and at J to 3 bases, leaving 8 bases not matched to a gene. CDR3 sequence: CAWSTGLAGSYYNEQFF. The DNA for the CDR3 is TGTGCCTGGAGTACCGGACTAGCGGGAAGCTACTACAATGAGCAGTTCTTC.

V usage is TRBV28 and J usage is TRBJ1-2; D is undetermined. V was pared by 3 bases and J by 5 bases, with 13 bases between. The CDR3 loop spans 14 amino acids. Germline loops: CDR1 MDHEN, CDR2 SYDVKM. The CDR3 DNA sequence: TGTGCCAGCAGTTTCACCGGGAGACCGTATGGCTACACCTTC. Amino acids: CASSFTGRPYGYTF.

The CDR3, as DNA: TGCGCCAGCAGCTTGGGAGGACAGACTGGAAACACCATATATTTT. Its translation is CASSLGGQTGNTIYF. The chain has TRBV5-1 and TRBJ1-3; tentative D call: TRBD1 (6 bases). The CDR3 is 15 residues long. The V gene lost 0 bases and the J gene lost 2 bases, with 9 bases spanning the gap. The germline V gene encodes CDR1 SGHRS and CDR2 YFSETQ.

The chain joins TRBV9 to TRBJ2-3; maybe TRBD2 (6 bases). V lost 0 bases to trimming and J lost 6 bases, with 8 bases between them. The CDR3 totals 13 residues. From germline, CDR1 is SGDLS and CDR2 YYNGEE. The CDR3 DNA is TGTGCCAGCAGCGTAGATCGGGGGGATACGCAGTATTTT. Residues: CASSVDRGDTQYF.

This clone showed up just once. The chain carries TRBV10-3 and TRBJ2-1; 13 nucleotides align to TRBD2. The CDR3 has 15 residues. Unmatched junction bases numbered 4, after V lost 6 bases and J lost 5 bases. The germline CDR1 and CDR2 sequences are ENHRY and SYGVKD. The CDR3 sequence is CAISAGTSGNNEQFF. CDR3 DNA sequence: TGTGCCATCAGCGCCGGGACTAGCGGGAACAATGAGCAGTTCTTC.

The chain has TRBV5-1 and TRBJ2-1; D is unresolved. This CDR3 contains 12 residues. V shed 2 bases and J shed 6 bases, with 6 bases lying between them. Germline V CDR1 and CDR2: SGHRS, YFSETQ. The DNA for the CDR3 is TGCGCCAGCAGCTTTTTCGGCAATGAGCAGTTCTTC. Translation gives CASSFFGNEQFF.

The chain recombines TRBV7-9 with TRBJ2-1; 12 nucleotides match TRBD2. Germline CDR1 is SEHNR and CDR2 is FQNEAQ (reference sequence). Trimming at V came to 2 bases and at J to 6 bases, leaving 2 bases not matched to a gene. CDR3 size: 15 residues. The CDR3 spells CASSLLAGGPNEQFF. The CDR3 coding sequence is TGTGCCAGCAGCTTACTAGCGGGAGGGCCCAATGAGCAGTTCTTC.

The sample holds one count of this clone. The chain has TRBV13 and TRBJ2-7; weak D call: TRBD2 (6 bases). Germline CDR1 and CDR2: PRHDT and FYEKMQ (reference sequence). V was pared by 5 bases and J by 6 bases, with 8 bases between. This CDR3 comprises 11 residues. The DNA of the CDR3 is TGTGCCAGCAGCGCCGGGAGCGAGCAGTACTTC. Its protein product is CASSAGSEQYF.

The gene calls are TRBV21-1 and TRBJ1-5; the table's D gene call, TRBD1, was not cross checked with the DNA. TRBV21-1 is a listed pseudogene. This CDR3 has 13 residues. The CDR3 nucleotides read TGTGCCAGCAGCGGACAGTGGGGCCAGCCCCAGCATTTT. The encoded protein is CASSGQWGQPQHF.

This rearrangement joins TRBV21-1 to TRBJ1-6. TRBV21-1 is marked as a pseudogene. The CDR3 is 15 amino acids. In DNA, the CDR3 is TGTGCCAGCAGCATTGGCCAATGGAGGAATTCACCCCTCCACTTT. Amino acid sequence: CASSIGQWRNSPLHF.

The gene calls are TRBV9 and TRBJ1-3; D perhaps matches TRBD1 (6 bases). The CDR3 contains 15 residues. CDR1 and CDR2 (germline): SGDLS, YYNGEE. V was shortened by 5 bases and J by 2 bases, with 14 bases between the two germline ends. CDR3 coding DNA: TGTGCCAGCAGTGCATTAGGGGGAGCTGGAAACACCATATATTTT. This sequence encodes CASSALGGAGNTIYF.

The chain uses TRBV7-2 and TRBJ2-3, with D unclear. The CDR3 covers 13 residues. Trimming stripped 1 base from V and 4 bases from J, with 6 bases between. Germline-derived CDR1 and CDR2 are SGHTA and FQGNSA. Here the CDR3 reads CASSLGGADTQYF. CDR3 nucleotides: TGTGCCAGCAGCTTAGGAGGTGCAGATACGCAGTATTTT.

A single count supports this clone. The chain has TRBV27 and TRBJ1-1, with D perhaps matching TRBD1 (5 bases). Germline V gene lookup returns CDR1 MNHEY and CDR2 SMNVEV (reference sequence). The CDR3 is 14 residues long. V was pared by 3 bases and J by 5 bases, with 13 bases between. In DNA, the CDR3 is TGTGCCAGCAGTTTTAGGGGAAGACGAACTGAAGCTTTCTTT. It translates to CASSFRGRRTEAFF.

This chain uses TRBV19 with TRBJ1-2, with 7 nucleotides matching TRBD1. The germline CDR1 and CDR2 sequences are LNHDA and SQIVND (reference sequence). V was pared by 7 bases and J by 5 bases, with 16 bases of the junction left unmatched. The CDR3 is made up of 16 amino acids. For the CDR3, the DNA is TGTGCCAGTACCTTTTCTCCGGACAGGAGCCCATATGGCTACACCTTC. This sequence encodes CASTFSPDRSPYGYTF.

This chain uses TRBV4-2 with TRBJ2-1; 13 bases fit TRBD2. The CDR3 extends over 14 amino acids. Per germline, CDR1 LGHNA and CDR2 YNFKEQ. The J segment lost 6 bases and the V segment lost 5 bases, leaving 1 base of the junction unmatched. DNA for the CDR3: TGTGCCAGCAGCACTAGCGGGAGGGGCAATGAGCAGTTCTTC. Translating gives CASSTSGRGNEQFF.